These T cell receptor beta chains were read from a single sample in a study of blood T cell repertoires in COVID-19. Clones were read by immunoSEQ multiplex PCR, and TCRdb kept only the in-frame ones, dropping some. The top ten hold roughly 2.6% of the sample, which has approximately 49,000 clones, around 82% seen once. The sequencing input was peripheral blood. The receptors here all came from a woman in her fifties or sixties with acute or convalescent COVID-19. Each CDR3 is given with its conserved first and last residue. A D gene is named only where the DNA matches it firmly. Not all rows give a size; the values are once, few, many and, for expanded clones, a class.

d_gene	v_gene	j_gene	abundance	CDR3nt	CDR3aa
NA	TRBV15	TRBJ1-4	NA	TGTGCCACCAGCGATACTCTTAATGAAAAACTGTTTTTT	CATSDTLNEKLFF
NA	TRBV5-6	TRBJ1-2	NA	TGTGCCAGCAGCTCCCGGGACACCCCTCGGAACTATGGCTACACCTTC	CASSSRDTPRNYGYTF
NA	TRBV7-9	TRBJ1-3	NA	TGTGCCAGCAGCCCCCTCCCAACGAGCTCTGGAAACACCATATATTTT	CASSPLPTSSGNTIYF
NA	TRBV3-1/TRBV3-2	TRBJ2-7	NA	TGTGCCAGCAGCCCCGGGAACGAGCAGTACTTC	CASSPGNEQYF
NA	TRBV18	TRBJ2-7	NA	TGTGCCAGCTCACCACCGAGTACCCAGGGGCGGTACGAGCAGTACTTC	CASSPPSTQGRYEQYF
NA	TRBV11-2	TRBJ1-4	NA	TGTGCCAGCAGCCGCGGGGTCATGACTAATGAAAAACTGTTTTTT	CASSRGVMTNEKLFF
NA	TRBV10-3	TRBJ2-7	NA	TGTGCCATCAGTGAGTCGGAGGCCGGGGAGCAGTACTTC	CAISESEAGEQYF
NA	TRBV30	TRBJ2-3	NA	TGTGCCCGCGGGTCCCGGAGCACAGATACGCAGTATTTT	CARGSRSTDTQYF
TRBD1	TRBV29-1	TRBJ1-4	NA	TGCAGCGTGAACAGGGGTAATAATGAAAAACTGTTTTTT	CSVNRGNNEKLFF
TRBD2	TRBV6-5	TRBJ2-1	NA	TGTGCCAGCAGGGCGGGACTAGAGTCCTACAATGAGCAGTTCTTC	CASRAGLESYNEQFF
NA	TRBV10-1	TRBJ2-7	NA	TGCGCCAGCAGTGAGGTAGGAGCGGACTCCTACGAGCAGTACTTC	CASSEVGADSYEQYF
TRBD2	TRBV2	TRBJ2-1	NA	TGTGCCAGCGGGAGTAACCCGGGACTAGCGGGGGAGAAGCAGTTCTTC	CASGSNPGLAGEKQFF
TRBD1	TRBV11-2	TRBJ1-1	NA	TGTGCCAGCAGCTTACCAGGGGGCACTGAAGCTTTCTTT	CASSLPGGTEAFF
TRBD1	TRBV3-1/TRBV3-2	TRBJ2-2	NA	TGTGCCAGCAGCCAAGAGGGATGGGACAGGAACACCGGGGAGCTGTTTTTT	CASSQEGWDRNTGELFF
NA	TRBV19	TRBJ1-1	once	TGTGCCAGTAGTATAGCCGGGGGGGCCGGCACTGAAGCTTTCTTT	CASSIAGGAGTEAFF
NA	TRBV3-1/TRBV3-2	TRBJ2-2	NA	TGTGCCAGCAGCCAACTCCGGGAAGACACCGGGGAGCTGTTTTTT	CASSQLREDTGELFF
NA	TRBV12-3/TRBV12-4	TRBJ1-1	NA	TGTGCCAGCAGTTTTTCGGCTGGGAGGGAAGCTTTCTTT	CASSFSAGREAFF
NA	TRBV20-1	TRBJ2-3	NA	TGCAGTGCTAGTCTACTAGTGACAGATACGCAGTATTTT	CSASLLVTDTQYF
TRBD2	TRBV7-2	TRBJ2-1	NA	TGTGCCAGCAGCTTAGACGGGGGGGCCAGGAATGAGCAGTTCTTC	CASSLDGGARNEQFF
NA	TRBV27	TRBJ2-7	once	TGTGCCAGCAGTTTATCCACGGACTCCGGCGAGCAGTACTTC	CASSLSTDSGEQYF
NA	TRBV5-8	TRBJ1-1	NA	TGTGCCAGCAGCGACCCAGGACCGGGGGCTGAAGCTTTCTTT	CASSDPGPGAEAFF
TRBD1	TRBV24-1	TRBJ2-7	NA	TGTGCCACCAGTGACCAGACAGGGGTAGAGCAGTACTTC	CATSDQTGVEQYF
NA	TRBV7-8	TRBJ2-7	NA	TGTGCCAGCAGCTTAACGAGGCGCACGGCGGGCGAGCAGTACTTC	CASSLTRRTAGEQYF